These 11 T cell receptor beta chains share one sample of origin, sequenced in a study of blood T cell repertoires in COVID-19. Measured with immunoSEQ multiplex PCR; TCRdb has only the in-frame clones, and not every one. Altogether about 520,000 clones are present, 70% to 90% being singletons, with the ten largest covering roughly 3.2%. The sample was peripheral blood. These receptors were collected from a human donor in a cohort sampled during active COVID-19.

The gene calls are TRBV30 and TRBJ1-5, with D uncertain. V shed 0 bases and J shed 2 bases, with 14 bases lying between them. The CDR3 runs to 16 residues. Germline CDR1 and CDR2: GTSNPN and SVGIG (reference sequence). CDR3 DNA: TGTGCCTGGAGTGTAGAGAGGGCCCGTGGCAATCAGCCCCAGCATTTT. Translating gives CAWSVERARGNQPQHF.

The chain recombines TRBV5-1 with TRBJ2-1; TRBD1 agrees at 9 bases. Trimming at V came to 0 bases and at J to 7 bases, leaving 5 bases not matched to a gene. The CDR3 loop spans 15 amino acids. Per germline, CDR1 SGHRS and CDR2 YFSETQ. CDR3 DNA sequence: TGCGCCAGCAGCTTGGAGGGGACAGGGAGGAATGAGCAGTTCTTC. As protein: CASSLEGTGRNEQFF. Filled out from reference TRBV5-1 and TRBJ2-1, the complete variable domain reads KAGVTQTPRYLIKTRGQQVTLSCSPISGHRSVSWYQQTPGQGLQFLFEYFSETQRNKGNFPGRFSGRQFSNSRSEMNVSTLELGDSALYLCASSLEGTGRNEQFFGPGTRLTVL.

This chain links TRBV19 with TRBJ2-7, with 7 bases identical to TRBD2. Trimming took 4 bases from V and 1 from J; bases not matched to a gene: 4. CDR1 is LNHDA, CDR2 SQIVND, per germline (reference sequence). This CDR3 has 14 residues. CDR3: CASSTGTMSYEQYF. The CDR3, as DNA: TGTGCCAGTAGTACCGGGACTATGTCCTACGAGCAGTACTTC.

This chain joins TRBV14 and TRBJ1-3; D gene uncertain. V lost 2 bases to trimming and J lost 3 bases, with 14 bases between them. This CDR3 is 16 amino acids long. In germline, CDR1 is SGHDN, CDR2 FVKESK. DNA for the CDR3: TGTGCCAGCAGCCAACTTGCACAGCCGATTGGAAACACCATATATTTT. It yields the protein CASSQLAQPIGNTIYF.

The V call is TRBV4-1, the J call TRBJ1-1; D ambiguous. Germline-derived CDR1 and CDR2 are MGHRA and YSYEKL. Trimming shortened V by 3 bases and J by 1 base, and 18 bases separated the two germline ends. The CDR3 has 17 amino acids. Here the CDR3 DNA reads TGCGCCAGCAGCCAGATTTTACAAACGGAGAAGAACACTGAAGCTTTCTTT. This translates into CASSQILQTEKNTEAFF.

This clone is a singleton in its sample. The chain has TRBV5-6 and TRBJ1-3; possible D gene TRBD1, 6 bases. Germline CDR1 is SGHDT and CDR2 is YYEEEE. Trimming stripped 4 bases from V and 0 bases from J, with 11 bases between. This CDR3 is built from 15 residues. CDR3 in amino acids: CASSPTGISGNTIYF. The CDR3 DNA sequence: TGTGCCAGCAGCCCGACAGGTATCTCTGGAAACACCATATATTTT.

This clone was seen once. The chain is built from TRBV14 and TRBJ1-1, with TRBD1 matching 7 bases. The CDR3 is 15 amino acids. J was trimmed by 3 bases and V by 1 base; bases with no gene match: 5. Germline V gene lookup returns CDR1 SGHDN and CDR2 FVKESK. The CDR3 region has the DNA TGTGCCAGCAGCCAAGCGTACAGGGGCGACACTGAAGCTTTCTTT. This translates into CASSQAYRGDTEAFF. The full variable domain, with the rest looked up from reference TRBV14 and TRBJ1-1, is EAGVTQFPSHSVIEKGQTVTLRCDPISGHDNLYWYRRVMGKEIKFLLHFVKESKQDESGMPNNRFLAERTGGTYSTLKVQPAELEDSGVYFCASSQAYRGDTEAFFGQGTRLTVV.

This chain links TRBV7-9 with TRBJ2-6, with D tentatively TRBD1 (8 bases). The CDR3 loop spans 19 amino acids. Germline V lookup: CDR1 SEHNR, CDR2 FQNEAQ (reference sequence). V lost 4 bases and J lost 2, with 21 bases in between. The CDR3 DNA reads as TGTGCCAGCAGCTCTCCGGGGGGACAGGACCAAGCTGGGGCCAACGTCCTGACTTTC. It specifies CASSSPGGQDQAGANVLTF.

This chain joins TRBV21-1 and TRBJ1-5. TRBV21-1 is labeled a pseudogene. CDR3 length: 14 residues. CDR3 nucleotide sequence: TGTGCCAGCAGGTGGGGGGGGGTTGACCAGCCCCAGCATTTT. It encodes CASRWGGVDQPQHF.

The rearrangement links TRBV3-1 (or the pseudogene TRBV3-2) to TRBJ1-1; D remains ambiguous. V was clipped by 4 bases and J by 8 bases, with 11 bases between them. This CDR3 region has 12 residues. Germline V gene sequence: CDR1 LGHDT, CDR2 YNNKEL (reference sequence). The CDR3 here is CASSRFPREAFF. Here the CDR3 DNA reads TGTGCCAGCAGCCGTTTTCCTCGGGAAGCTTTCTTT.

V usage is TRBV7-3 and J usage is TRBJ2-1; the match to TRBD2 covers 10 bases. The germline gives CDR1 SGHTA, CDR2 FQGTGA. This CDR3 has 15 residues. Unmatched junction bases numbered 9, after V lost 5 bases and J lost 8 bases. The CDR3 sequence: CASSPGAGGLHEQFF. CDR3 bases: TGTGCCAGCAGCCCCGGAGCGGGAGGGCTTCATGAGCAGTTCTTC.